Presented here are 26 T cell receptor beta chains from one specimen sequenced in a study of T cell repertoires in cytomegalovirus infection. TCRdb re-called the reads through MiXCR, storing one row per CDR3 protein. This sample has more than 500,000 distinct CDR3 sequences, with approximately 15% found just once. The specimen was CD8+ T cells from PBMCs. The source of these receptors is a human donor in good health (CMV status not recorded). Some clones in this sample may be carry-over from other donors' samples.

This chain connects TRBV4-1 to TRBJ2-5, with 9 bases identical to TRBD2. Germline V CDR1 and CDR2: MGHRA, YSYEKL. The CDR3 totals 21 residues. Trimming removed 0 bases from V and 1 base from J; junction bases left unmatched: 18. The DNA for the CDR3 is TGCGCCAGCAGCCAAGATCGGGGTAGCGGGAGTGGGGTAGGGGGCCAAGAGACCCAGTACTTC. Amino acids: CASSQDRGSGSGVGGQETQYF.

This chain uses TRBV24-1 with TRBJ2-7; no clear D gene. Germline assignment: CDR1 KGHDR and CDR2 SFDVKD. The CDR3 length is 13 residues. The V and J ends lost 6 bases and 6 bases respectively, with 14 bases between them. CDR3 in amino acids: CATSPAGYSEQYF. CDR3 nucleotides: TGTGCCACCAGTCCGGCCGGGTACAGCGAGCAGTACTTC.

The rearrangement links TRBV7-8 to TRBJ1-2; TRBD1 aligns across 7 bases. The CDR3 spans 13 residues. The J segment lost 5 bases and the V segment lost 5 bases, leaving 5 bases of the junction unmatched. The germline V gene has CDR1 SGHVS and CDR2 FQNEAQ. The CDR3 protein is CASSRDRGYGYTF. DNA of the CDR3: TGTGCCAGCAGCCGGGACAGAGGTTATGGCTACACCTTC.

This clonotype was counted ten times or more. The J gene is TRBJ2-1, the V gene TRBV5-1; TRBD1 matches 7 bases. The V gene's germline CDR1 is SGHRS and CDR2 YFSETQ. CDR3 size: 15 residues. J was trimmed by 7 bases and V by 0 bases; bases with no gene match: 7. The CDR3 is CASSLERGLKNEQFF. The CDR3 DNA reads as TGCGCCAGCAGCTTGGAGAGGGGGCTGAAAAATGAGCAGTTCTTC.

The V call is TRBV29-1, the J call TRBJ2-1; D possibly corresponds to TRBD1 (7 bases). Between the trimmed V and J ends, which lost 4 bases and 9 bases, there was a span of 19 bases. Germline lookup yields CDR1 SQVTM and CDR2 ANQGSEA. This CDR3 region has 14 residues. The chain's CDR3 is CSVAPGGGRSEQFF. DNA for the CDR3: TGCAGCGTTGCCCCAGGGGGAGGAAGGAGTGAGCAGTTCTTC.

Only a few counts were recorded for this clonotype. The V call is TRBV20-1, the J call TRBJ2-5, with 8 bases matching TRBD2. The trim removed 6 bases at V and 5 bases at J, leaving 5 bases unmatched. The CDR3 is made up of 12 amino acids. Germline assignment: CDR1 DFQATT and CDR2 SNEGSKA (reference sequence). The CDR3 DNA follows: TGCAGTGCCGGGGGGGGTGGCGAGACCCAGTACTTC. Translation gives CSAGGGGETQYF.

In its sample, this clonotype was seen many times. The chain employs TRBV7-8 and TRBJ2-3; TRBD2 aligns across 9 bases. Germline V gene lookup returns CDR1 SGHVS and CDR2 FQNEAQ. The CDR3 extends over 19 amino acids. After removal of 2 bases from V and 0 bases from J, the junction contained 12 bases not matched to a gene. The DNA of the CDR3 is TGTGCCAGCAGCTTACTGCCTAGCGGGGTATATACTAGCACAGATACGCAGTATTTT. Protein product: CASSLLPSGVYTSTDTQYF. The variable domain in full, with the rest retrieved from reference TRBV7-8 and TRBJ2-3, is GAGVSQSPRYKVAKRGQDVALRCDPISGHVSLFWYQQALGQGPEFLTYFQNEAQLDKSGLPSDRFFAERPEGSVSTLKIQRTQQEDSAVYLCASSLLPSGVYTSTDTQYFGPGTRLTVL.

This clonotype was found many times. The V call is TRBV28, the J call TRBJ1-1; D might be TRBD1 (6 bases). The CDR3 spans 11 residues. The V gene's germline CDR1 is MDHEN and CDR2 SYDVKM. V lost 2 bases and J lost 9, with 7 bases in between. Here the CDR3 DNA reads TGTGCCAGCAGTTTACGGGGGCAAGCTTTCTTT. This gives the protein CASSLRGQAFF.

To note about this clonotype: With a much larger clone just one base away, this may be a read error. The chain links TRBV7-8 to TRBJ2-2, with D perhaps given as TRBD1 or TRBD2 (5 bases each). There are 15 residues in the CDR3. Germline values: CDR1 SGHVS, CDR2 FQNEAQ. In DNA, the CDR3 is TGTGCCAGCAGGAAGGAGGAGGATGGGGCCGGGGAGCTGGTTTTT. Amino acid sequence: CASRKEEDGAGELVF.

This clonotype showed up many times. The chain combines TRBV27 with TRBJ2-7; maybe TRBD2 (5 bases). Trimming removed 6 bases at V and 2 bases at J, with 14 bases between. The CDR3 consists of 14 residues. CDR1 MNHEY and CDR2 SMNVEV come from the germline V gene (reference sequence). The CDR3 DNA reads TGTGCCAGCAGCTTAGGAGGCAGTACCTACGAGCAGTACTTC. It codes for CASSLGGSTYEQYF.

The chain links TRBV5-4 to TRBJ2-1, with 8 nucleotides matching TRBD2. J was trimmed by 5 bases and V by 4 bases; bases with no gene match: 5. Germline loops: CDR1 SGHNT, CDR2 YYREEE (reference sequence). The CDR3 totals 14 residues. The chain's CDR3 is CASSKGLDNNEQFF. In nucleotides, the CDR3 is TGTGCCAGCAGCAAGGGACTAGACAACAATGAGCAGTTCTTC. Based on the CDR3 plus reference TRBV5-4 and TRBJ2-1, the full variable domain is ETGVTQSPTHLIKTRGQQVTLRCSSQSGHNTVSWYQQALGQGPQFIFQYYREEENGRGNFPPRFSGLQFPNYSSELNVNALELDDSALYLCASSKGLDNNEQFFGPGTRLTVL.

This clonotype was seen at least ten times. V usage is TRBV7-6 and J usage is TRBJ1-4; TRBD1 might be the D (6 bases). The CDR3 has 15 residues. The V gene's germline CDR1 is SGHVS and CDR2 FNYEAQ. The V and J ends lost 5 bases and 5 bases respectively, with 15 bases between them. The CDR3 loop is CASSPRIGGNEKLFF. CDR3 nucleotide sequence: TGTGCCAGCAGCCCGAGGATAGGGGGAAATGAAAAACTGTTTTTT. Drawing the rest from reference TRBV7-6 and TRBJ1-4, the complete variable domain is GAGVSQSPRYKVTKRGQDVALRCDPISGHVSLYWYRQALGQGPEFLTYFNYEAQQDKSGLPNDRFSAERPEGSISTLTIQRTEQRDSAMYRCASSPRIGGNEKLFFGSGTQLSVL.

The gene calls are TRBV27 and TRBJ2-7; tentatively, D is TRBD1 (6 bases). V dropped 6 bases and J dropped 3 bases, with 15 bases sitting between them. This CDR3 has 14 residues. Germline lookup yields CDR1 MNHEY and CDR2 SMNVEV (reference sequence). The CDR3 reads CASSRPGELYEQYF. CDR3 nucleotides: TGTGCCAGCAGCCGCCCAGGGGAACTCTACGAGCAGTACTTC.

This clonotype was found a few times. This chain's CDR3 is CASTRTQTRNTEAFF. The CDR3 coding sequence is TGTGCCAGCACCCGAACCCAAACCCGGAACACTGAAGCTTTCTTT. The V call is TRBV16, the J call TRBJ1-1; D unresolved. The CDR3 loop spans 15 amino acids. Trimming took off 7 bases at V and 1 base at J, with 16 bases between the two ends. Germline lookup yields CDR1 KGHSY and CDR2 FQNENV.

This clonotype was seen a handful of times. The rearrangement links TRBV20-1 to TRBJ1-5; possibly TRBD1 for D (5 bases). CDR1 DFQATT and CDR2 SNEGSKA come from the germline V gene (reference sequence). The CDR3 loop spans 14 amino acids. V lost 3 bases and J 0 bases, leaving 9 bases between the germline ends. CDR3 loop: CSARDTYSNQPQHF. The CDR3 nucleotides read TGCAGTGCTAGGGACACTTATAGCAATCAGCCCCAGCATTTT.

This clonotype was detected only a few times. The chain carries TRBV10-3 and TRBJ2-1; 7 bases agree with TRBD2. CDR1 is ENHRY, CDR2 SYGVKD, per germline. Trimming took 3 bases from V and 4 from J; bases not matched to a gene: 6. The CDR3 consists of 15 residues. CDR3 coding DNA: TGTGCCATCAGTGAAGCAGCGGGACGATACAATGAGCAGTTCTTC. Protein sequence: CAISEAAGRYNEQFF.

This clonotype was detected a few times. The rearrangement uses TRBV18 and TRBJ2-5, with D unclear. Germline-derived CDR1 and CDR2 are KGHSH and LQKENI. CDR3 length: 16 residues. Trimming left V 3 bases short and J 5 bases short, with 19 bases between. CDR3 loop: CASSPETNNLGETQYF. The CDR3 DNA is TGTGCCAGCTCACCCGAAACGAACAACTTGGGGGAGACCCAGTACTTC.

The rearrangement joins TRBV6-1 to TRBJ2-7; 14 bases line up with TRBD2. CDR1 and CDR2 (germline): MNHNS, SASEGT. The CDR3 consists of 18 residues. V gave up 5 bases and J gave up 3 bases; unmatched junction bases: 12. CDR3 bases: TGTGCCAGCAGTTACAGTGGGGGGGGACTAGCGGGAGTCTACGAGCAGTACTTC. Its protein is CASSYSGGGLAGVYEQYF.

This clonotype was observed once. The rearrangement uses TRBV29-1 and TRBJ2-1, with D tentatively TRBD2 (6 bases). Germline CDR1 is SQVTM and CDR2 is ANQGSEA. The V end was cut by 6 bases, the J end by 1 base, with 13 bases between. This CDR3 comprises 14 residues. CDR3 nucleotide sequence: TGCAGCGTAAGGGGCGGGGAATCCTACAATGAGCAGTTCTTC. The encoded protein is CSVRGGESYNEQFF.

The chain recombines TRBV12-5 with TRBJ2-2, with 7 bases identical to TRBD2. CDR1 and CDR2 from the germline V gene are LGHNT and FRNRAP. V shed 8 bases and J 6 bases; nucleotides not matched to a gene: 6. This CDR3 region has 13 residues. In nucleotides, the CDR3 is TGTGCTAGTAAGCAGGCGGGAGCCGGGGAGCTGTTTTTT. It translates to CASKQAGAGELFF.

In this sample, this clonotype turned up a few times. V gene TRBV5-4 combines with J gene TRBJ2-2; D ambiguous. V was trimmed by 9 bases and J by 7 bases, leaving 13 bases between them. The germline gives CDR1 SGHNT, CDR2 YYREEE (reference sequence). CDR3 length: 12 residues. Here the CDR3 DNA reads TGTGCCATAGAAGCCGGCGTCGGGGAGCTGTTTTTT. This translates into CAIEAGVGELFF.

This clonotype was recorded once. The chain couples TRBV4-1 to TRBJ2-3, with D maybe TRBD1 (6 bases). V shed 1 base and J shed 1 base, with 9 bases lying between them. Germline V lookup: CDR1 MGHRA, CDR2 YSYEKL. The CDR3 loop spans 15 amino acids. Here the CDR3 reads CASSQGGRRTDTQYF. CDR3 DNA sequence: TGCGCCAGCAGCCAAGGGGGGCGCCGCACAGATACGCAGTATTTT.

This clonotype has just a few counts. This chain joins TRBV5-6 and TRBJ2-7, with 8 bases aligning to TRBD1. The CDR3 contains 15 residues. Germline loops: CDR1 SGHDT, CDR2 YYEEEE. V lost 4 bases to trimming and J lost 2 bases; unmatched junction nucleotides: 8. CDR3 protein: CASSGGQGWTYEQYF. Here the CDR3 DNA reads TGTGCCAGCAGCGGAGGACAGGGATGGACCTACGAGCAGTACTTC.

This clonotype was recorded only once. An end of the junction does not agree with germline; a read error may underlie this. The chain links TRBV5-6 to TRBJ2-7; D is unclear. Per germline, CDR1 SGHDT and CDR2 YYEEEE. The CDR3 contains 15 residues. The CDR3 sequence is CASSLEPIVAYEPYF. The DNA of the CDR3 is TGTGCCAGCAGCTTGGAACCGATCGTTGCATACGAGCCGTACTTC.

This clonotype was observed a handful of times. The rearrangement joins TRBV9 to TRBJ2-7; a possible D gene is TRBD1 (5 bases). V lost 6 bases and J lost 0, with 13 bases in between. The germline CDR1 and CDR2 sequences are SGDLS and YYNGEE. This CDR3 comprises 14 residues. The CDR3 nucleotides read TGTGCCAGCACGTTAGGGGCATCCTCCTACGAGCAGTACTTC. Translating it yields CASTLGASSYEQYF.

The V call is TRBV5-1, the J call TRBJ2-3; D is perhaps TRBD1 (6 bases). The CDR3 runs 14 residues. V was trimmed by 4 bases and J by 3 bases, leaving 12 bases between them. Germline CDR1 is SGHRS and CDR2 is YFSETQ. The CDR3: CASSQLQGTDTQYF. The CDR3 DNA is TGCGCCAGCAGCCAACTACAGGGTACAGATACGCAGTATTTT.